A single sample is the source of the 25 T cell receptor beta chains below, sequenced in a study of cytomegalovirus exposure and HLA in healthy donors. With 60 Vbeta and 13 Jbeta primers, the PCR was carried out. Sequencing used immunoSEQ multiplex PCR; TCRdb keeps in-frame clones, though not all of them. The sample shows about 150,000 clones, approximately 85% of them seen only once. Sequences were obtained from PBMCs. Receptors were obtained from a man aged 50-60 years in good health and CMV-seropositive.

This chain connects TRBV11-3 to TRBJ1-2; D remains ambiguous. This CDR3 spans 15 amino acids. V gave up 3 bases and J gave up 1 base, with 12 bases separating them. CDR1 and CDR2 (germline): SGHNT, YENEEA. The CDR3 DNA follows: TGTGCCAGCAGCTTGGGCCTGACCGGTAACTATGGCTACACCTTC. It translates to CASSLGLTGNYGYTF.

This clone was counted only a few times. The chain couples TRBV19 to TRBJ2-5; D is undetermined. V was clipped by 10 bases and J by 0 bases, with 12 bases between them. There are 13 residues in the CDR3. Germline V lookup: CDR1 LNHDA, CDR2 SQIVND (reference sequence). The CDR3 sequence is CATSRRDQETQYF. CDR3 DNA: TGTGCCACCTCGAGACGGGACCAAGAGACCCAGTACTTC.

The gene calls are TRBV29-1 and TRBJ1-1, with 9 bases identical to TRBD1. Germline V CDR1 and CDR2: SQVTM, ANQGSEA. After removal of 4 bases from V and 2 bases from J, the junction contained 5 bases not matched to a gene. This CDR3 contains 14 residues. The CDR3 DNA follows: TGCAGCGTTGCGAACAGGGGGCTTAACACTGAAGCTTTCTTT. Amino acids: CSVANRGLNTEAFF.

There are a few counts of this clone. V is TRBV30 and J is TRBJ1-4; tentative D call: TRBD1 (6 bases). V gave up 2 bases and J gave up 0 bases, with 13 bases separating them. The CDR3 totals 16 residues. Per germline, CDR1 GTSNPN and CDR2 SVGIG (reference sequence). This CDR3 is CAWSLSRTATNEKLFF. The CDR3 DNA sequence: TGTGCCTGGAGTTTATCCCGGACAGCAACTAATGAAAAACTGTTTTTT.

The rearrangement joins TRBV1 to TRBJ2-3; TRBD2 was called by the table and not checked on the DNA. TRBV1 is noted as a pseudogene. The CDR3 runs to 19 residues. The CDR3 region has the DNA TGCACCAGCAGCCAAGGCCCTCATCGACTAGCGCCCCGCACAGATACGCAGTATTTT. Amino acids: CTSSQGPHRLAPRTDTQYF.

The genes are TRBV19 and TRBJ2-6; 7 nucleotides match TRBD2. CDR3 length equals 17 residues. Trimming cost V 8 bases and J 0 bases; bases outside gene matches: 10. Germline values: CDR1 LNHDA, CDR2 SQIVND (reference sequence). CDR3 loop: CASRRGDSNSGANVLTF. The CDR3 bases are TGTGCCAGTCGTCGGGGGGACTCGAACTCTGGGGCCAACGTCCTGACTTTC.

The rearrangement links TRBV6-5 to TRBJ2-7; 8 nucleotides line up with TRBD2. The CDR3 is 14 residues long. Looked up from germline, CDR1 is MNHEY and CDR2 is SVGAGI. The ends lost 6 bases at V and 2 bases at J; junction bases unmatched: 6. In DNA form, the CDR3 reads TGTGCCAGCAGGAACGGACTAGCAGCCTACGAGCAGTACTTC. The encoded protein is CASRNGLAAYEQYF.

The rearrangement uses TRBV5-5 and TRBJ2-7; D is undetermined. The V and J ends lost 2 bases and 1 base respectively, with 10 bases between them. Germline CDR1 is SGHKS and CDR2 is YYEKEE (reference sequence). This CDR3 is built from 14 residues. CDR3 sequence: CASSFLVRSYEQYF. In DNA, the CDR3 is TGTGCCAGCAGCTTTTTGGTCAGGTCCTACGAGCAGTACTTC. The complete variable domain, with remaining parts taken from reference TRBV5-5 and TRBJ2-7, reads DAGVTQSPTHLIKTRGQQVTLRCSPISGHKSVSWYQQVLGQGPQFIFQYYEKEERGRGNFPDRFSARQFPNYSSELNVNALLLGDSALYLCASSFLVRSYEQYFGPGTRLTVT.

This sequence joins TRBV5-1 and TRBJ2-3; D possibly corresponds to TRBD1 (6 bases). Germline assignment: CDR1 SGHRS and CDR2 YFSETQ. This CDR3 spans 14 amino acids. Between the trimmed V and J ends, which lost 4 bases and 3 bases, there was a span of 12 bases. CDR3 sequence: CASSQDSMTDTQYF. The CDR3 DNA follows: TGCGCCAGCAGCCAGGACAGCATGACAGATACGCAGTATTTT. Full variable domain (missing parts from reference TRBV5-1 and TRBJ2-3): KAGVTQTPRYLIKTRGQQVTLSCSPISGHRSVSWYQQTPGQGLQFLFEYFSETQRNKGNFPGRFSGRQFSNSRSEMNVSTLELGDSALYLCASSQDSMTDTQYFGPGTRLTVL.

The rearrangement uses TRBV19 and TRBJ1-5; 9 bases are shared with TRBD1. CDR1 LNHDA and CDR2 SQIVND come from the germline V gene (reference sequence). This CDR3 is 14 amino acids long. V was clipped by 9 bases and J by 5 bases; unmatched bases: 8. CDR3 protein: CASWGGQGYQPQHF. The DNA for the CDR3 is TGTGCCAGCTGGGGGGGACAGGGCTATCAGCCCCAGCATTTT.

V usage is TRBV6-5 and J usage is TRBJ1-2; 10 positions agree with TRBD1. The CDR3 has 14 residues. V lost 5 bases and J lost 6; bases outside the gene matches: 6. Germline lookup yields CDR1 MNHEY and CDR2 SVGAGI. The DNA for the CDR3 is TGTGCCAGCAGTCGGCCGGGACAGGGGCATGGCTACACCTTC. Amino acids: CASSRPGQGHGYTF.

This clone was detected a few times. J is TRBJ2-7 and V is TRBV2; perhaps TRBD2 as D (6 bases). Germline V gene lookup returns CDR1 SNHLY and CDR2 FYNNEI. This CDR3 comprises 14 residues. Between the trimmed V and J ends, which lost 5 bases and 3 bases, there was a span of 14 bases. CDR3 bases: TGTGCCAGCAGTCCGGGACTTAGGGGCTACGAGCAGTACTTC. Amino acids: CASSPGLRGYEQYF.

This clone is a singleton in its sample. The chain links TRBV7-9 to TRBJ2-1; D is undetermined. In germline, CDR1 is SEHNR, CDR2 FQNEAQ (reference sequence). The CDR3 has 14 amino acids. V shed 6 bases and J shed 0 bases, with 9 bases lying between them. This CDR3 reads CASRVPSSYNEQFF. CDR3 coding DNA: TGTGCCAGCAGGGTCCCTAGCTCCTACAATGAGCAGTTCTTC.

The chain couples TRBV7-9 to TRBJ1-3; a weak D match, TRBD1 (6 bases). CDR3 length: 16 amino acids. The V and J ends lost 4 bases and 2 bases respectively, with 15 bases between them. Germline V gene lookup returns CDR1 SEHNR and CDR2 FQNEAQ (reference sequence). As DNA, the CDR3 is TGTGCCAGCAGCTCCGTCCGCTGGACAGCTGGAAACACCATATATTTT. Amino acid sequence: CASSSVRWTAGNTIYF.

The chain joins TRBV5-4 to TRBJ2-3, with 7 bases aligning to TRBD2. V dropped 5 bases and J dropped 0; count of bases not matched to a gene: 9. The CDR3 length is 16 residues. CDR1 and CDR2 (germline): SGHNT, YYREEE (reference sequence). The CDR3 here is CASSALASGSTDTQYF. DNA of the CDR3: TGTGCCAGCAGTGCGCTAGCTAGCGGTAGCACAGATACGCAGTATTTT.

This clone was counted a few times. The chain combines TRBV19 with TRBJ1-1; possibly TRBD1 for D (5 bases). The CDR3 runs 16 residues. Trimming removed 3 bases from V and 1 base from J, with 15 bases in between. CDR1 and CDR2 from the germline V gene are LNHDA and SQIVND (reference sequence). This CDR3 is CASSIIGAGSNTEAFF. In DNA, the CDR3 is TGTGCCAGTAGTATTATAGGGGCAGGCTCGAACACTGAAGCTTTCTTT.

The rearrangement joins TRBV5-1 to TRBJ2-3; tentatively, D is TRBD2 (5 bases). V lost 1 base and J lost 6, with 27 bases in between. From germline, CDR1 is SGHRS and CDR2 YFSETQ. The CDR3 consists of 19 residues. This CDR3 reads CASSLFKEVATKPADTQYF. CDR3 DNA sequence: TGCGCCAGCAGCTTGTTTAAGGAAGTAGCGACCAAACCTGCGGATACGCAGTATTTT.

The rearrangement links TRBV6-1 to TRBJ2-1; a possible D gene is TRBD2 (5 bases). The V and J ends lost 5 bases and 9 bases respectively, with 14 bases between them. The CDR3 is made up of 13 amino acids. The germline V gene encodes CDR1 MNHNS and CDR2 SASEGT. Written as DNA, the CDR3 is TGTGCCAGCAGTAGGGAGTTTGGGAGTGAGCAGTTCTTC. Amino acids: CASSREFGSEQFF.

This clone was detected only once. The chain uses TRBV10-1 and TRBJ2-7, with 8 nucleotides matching TRBD1. This CDR3 has 16 residues. The V gene's germline CDR1 is WNHNN and CDR2 SYGVQD (reference sequence). Unmatched junction bases numbered 16, after V lost 6 bases and J lost 6 bases. CDR3 in amino acids: CASSRDRILSSGEQYF. The CDR3, as DNA: TGCGCCAGCAGCCGGGACAGGATACTATCGTCGGGCGAGCAGTACTTC.

This clone showed up just a few times. The chain uses TRBV4-2 and TRBJ2-1; 10 bases match TRBD2. Germline V gene lookup returns CDR1 LGHNA and CDR2 YNFKEQ. The V gene end was trimmed by 0 bases and the J gene end by 7 bases; junction bases not matched to a gene: 9. This CDR3 comprises 17 residues. The CDR3 bases are TGTGCCAGCAGCCAAGATGTGACTAGCGGGTGGTCAAATGAGCAGTTCTTC. It codes for CASSQDVTSGWSNEQFF.

The chain couples TRBV4-1 to TRBJ2-7, with 7 positions matching TRBD2. Trimming cost V 1 base and J 3 bases; bases outside gene matches: 12. Germline V gene sequence: CDR1 MGHRA, CDR2 YSYEKL. The CDR3 loop spans 17 amino acids. CDR3: CASSQGATSSIIYEQYF. The CDR3 nucleotides are TGCGCCAGCAGCCAAGGCGCGACTAGCAGCATAATCTACGAGCAGTACTTC.

This chain joins TRBV5-1 and TRBJ2-7, with D maybe TRBD2 (5 bases). Deletions cut 0 bases from V and 4 bases from J, with 14 bases between. The CDR3 loop spans 15 amino acids. Per germline, CDR1 SGHRS and CDR2 YFSETQ. CDR3 sequence: CASSLAARAGYEQYF. The DNA for the CDR3 is TGCGCCAGCAGCTTGGCTGCGAGGGCTGGGTACGAGCAGTACTTC.

In the case of this clone: The junction and the germline gene differ at one end; a read error may be behind it. CDR3 sequence: CASSELSPTAYEQYF. The CDR3, as DNA: TGTGCCAGCAGTGAACTTTCACCCACTGCCTACGAGCAGTACTTC. The chain links TRBV10-3 to TRBJ2-7; no clear D. The V gene's germline CDR1 is ENHRY and CDR2 SYGVKD. The CDR3 has 15 residues.

The chain employs TRBV5-5 and TRBJ1-1; TRBD1 matches 9 bases. This CDR3 has 14 amino acids. V lost 3 bases to trimming and J lost 9 bases; unmatched junction nucleotides: 9. Looked up from germline, CDR1 is SGHKS and CDR2 is YYEKEE (reference sequence). CDR3 sequence reads: CASSSLQGAEKAFF. DNA for the CDR3: TGTGCCAGCAGCTCCTTACAGGGGGCTGAGAAAGCTTTCTTT.

A few counts support this clone. Other DNA sequences in this sample translate to the same CDR3. J is TRBJ2-7 and V is TRBV27; TRBD1 aligns across 8 bases. The germline gives CDR1 MNHEY, CDR2 SMNVEV (reference sequence). The CDR3 runs to 15 residues. V shed 5 bases and J 4 bases; nucleotides not matched to a gene: 10. The CDR3 loop reads CASSPGQGPSYEQYF. For the CDR3, the DNA is TGTGCCAGCAGTCCAGGACAGGGTCCTTCGTACGAGCAGTACTTC.